This T cell receptor beta chain was sequenced in a study of blood T cell repertoires in COVID-19. Study context: Samples representing acute and convalescent COVID-19 were sourced from the United States, Italy and Spain. PBMCs, B-cell-depleted T cells, or T cells provided the cDNA or gDNA that made up the material.

As handled by the study authors: Reference gene primers were amplified, and this amplification served to estimate nucleated cell counts. The protocol was immunoSEQ multiplex PCR, while the TCRdb copy is restricted to in-frame clones and leaves out a portion. V, J and clone size are taken as reported in that table, and D and trimming were inferred from the DNA itself. The sample contains 130,000 to 150,000 clones, around 90% of which appear only once. Germline lookup yields CDR1 LNHDA and CDR2 SQIVND (reference sequence). The CDR3 has 15 amino acids. Trimming cost V 5 bases and J 4 bases; bases outside gene matches: 5. In its sample, this clone was seen once.

Sequencing was performed on peripheral blood. This chain uses TRBV19 with TRBJ2-5, with 12 positions matching TRBD2. The receptor comes from a woman aged 45 to 65 with acute or convalescent COVID-19. The CDR3 DNA reads TGTGCCAGTAGTCCGAGACTAGCGGGAGTAGAGACCCAGTACTTC. It encodes CASSPRLAGVETQYF.